These 20 T cell receptor beta chains originate from one sample sequenced in a study of radiotherapy plus CTLA-4 blockade in lung cancer. Sequencing used immunoSEQ multiplex PCR; TCRdb keeps in-frame clones, though not all of them. The sample lists tens of thousands of clones; nearly 90% were seen once. The specimen comprised peripheral blood, sampled from a patient treated with radiotherapy plus ipilimumab. These TCRs come from a human donor with non-small cell lung cancer whose response to radiotherapy plus ipilimumab could not be evaluated.

This chain joins TRBV7-2 and TRBJ1-2, with 7 bases matching TRBD1. The CDR3 covers 15 residues. Trimming cost V 3 bases and J 4 bases; bases outside gene matches: 8. Germline V gene data show CDR1 as SGHTA and CDR2 as FQGNSA. This CDR3 reads CASSFEQGLSYGYTF. The CDR3 bases are TGTGCCAGCAGCTTCGAACAGGGGCTAAGCTATGGCTACACCTTC.

DNA for the CDR3: TGTGCCAGCAGCTTAGTCACCCCCCCGGTGGGATCGGGGGAGACCCAGTACTTC. This sequence encodes CASSLVTPPVGSGETQYF. The V call is TRBV11-2, the J call TRBJ2-5; possibly TRBD2 for D (5 bases). The CDR3 contains 18 residues. The germline gives CDR1 SGHAT, CDR2 FQNNGV. V gave up 1 base and J gave up 5 bases, with 23 bases separating them.

The rearrangement joins TRBV19 to TRBJ1-1; D unclear. Germline loops: CDR1 LNHDA, CDR2 SQIVND (reference sequence). The CDR3 is 12 residues long. V lost 6 bases and J lost 1, with 6 bases in between. This CDR3 is CASSRQNTEAFF. Written as DNA, the CDR3 is TGTGCCAGTAGCCGACAGAACACTGAAGCTTTCTTT.

The V call is TRBV5-1, the J call TRBJ2-3; possible D gene TRBD2, 6 bases. Germline values: CDR1 SGHRS, CDR2 YFSETQ. This CDR3 spans 16 amino acids. V lost 2 bases and J lost 0, with 13 bases in between. CDR3 DNA sequence: TGCGCCAGCAGCTTAGGGACTTACCATAGCACAGATACGCAGTATTTT. This sequence encodes CASSLGTYHSTDTQYF.

This chain connects TRBV10-3 to TRBJ2-2, with D perhaps matching TRBD2 (5 bases). Germline values: CDR1 ENHRY, CDR2 SYGVKD. Trimming pared 6 bases from V and 5 bases from J, leaving 10 bases between. The CDR3 length is 13 residues. The CDR3 DNA reads TGTGCCATCAGGGAGCGGTTAACCGGGGAGCTGTTTTTT. Translation gives CAIRERLTGELFF.

The V gene is TRBV4-3, the J gene TRBJ2-3, with 11 bases matching TRBD2. The germline V gene encodes CDR1 LGHNA and CDR2 YSLEER. V trimming: 0 bases; J trimming: 4 bases; junction bases outside the gene matches: 6. The length of the CDR3 is 17 residues. CDR3 in DNA: TGCGCCAGCAGCCAAGATATCCTAGCGGGAGGATCAGATACGCAGTATTTT. Amino acid sequence: CASSQDILAGGSDTQYF.

This chain connects TRBV5-1 to TRBJ1-3; TRBD1 matches 8 bases. The CDR3 extends over 16 amino acids. CDR1 and CDR2 from the germline V gene are SGHRS and YFSETQ. Trimming at V came to 1 base and at J to 0 bases, leaving 3 bases not matched to a gene. CDR3 bases: TGCGCCAGCAGCTTGTCCCAGGGGGCCTCTGGAAACACCATATATTTT. Translated, it gives CASSLSQGASGNTIYF.

J is TRBJ1-1 and V is TRBV4-3, with 12 bases that match TRBD1. The CDR3 is 14 amino acids. From germline, CDR1 is LGHNA and CDR2 YSLEER. V shed 4 bases and J 7 bases; nucleotides not matched to a gene: 4. The DNA of the CDR3 is TGCGCCAGCAGCCGGGACAGGGGGCCCGTTGAAGCTTTCTTT. It yields the protein CASSRDRGPVEAFF.

This chain connects TRBV7-2 to TRBJ2-5, with 14 bases identical to TRBD2. The length of the CDR3 is 18 residues. CDR1 and CDR2 from the germline V gene are SGHTA and FQGNSA. Losses at the gene ends were 3 bases for V and 7 bases for J; bases not matched to a gene: 13. The CDR3 region is CASSLGLAGVPPLGTQYF. Here the CDR3 DNA reads TGTGCCAGCAGCTTGGGACTAGCGGGGGTCCCACCCCTTGGGACCCAGTACTTC.

This chain connects TRBV28 to TRBJ2-1; 8 bases line up with TRBD2. CDR1 and CDR2 (germline): MDHEN, SYDVKM. The CDR3 loop spans 16 amino acids. The V segment lost 5 bases and the J segment 8 bases; nucleotides outside the gene matches: 14. As DNA, the CDR3 is TGTGCCAGCAGTGAAGCGGGAGTGAATGGTTGGGATGAGCAGTTCTTC. As protein: CASSEAGVNGWDEQFF. The variable domain in full, with the rest retrieved from reference TRBV28 and TRBJ2-1, is DVKVTQSSRYLVKRTGEKVFLECVQDMDHENMFWYRQDPGLGLRLIYFSYDVKMKEKGDIPEGYSVSREKKERFSLILESASTNQTSMYLCASSEAGVNGWDEQFFGPGTRLTVL.

This chain connects TRBV30 to TRBJ1-1; possible D gene TRBD1, 5 bases. Trimming left V 4 bases short and J 3 bases short, with 12 bases between. CDR1 is GTSNPN and CDR2 is SVGIG in the germline V gene (reference sequence). The CDR3 sequence is 13 residues long. The CDR3 is CAWNLGGDTEAFF. CDR3 DNA sequence: TGTGCCTGGAACTTGGGGGGGGACACTGAAGCTTTCTTT.

This clone has a single count. V is TRBV6-4 and J is TRBJ2-1; TRBD2 matches at 12 bases. Germline assignment: CDR1 MRHNA and CDR2 SNTAGT. The CDR3 consists of 16 residues. The V segment lost 0 bases and the J segment 10 bases; nucleotides outside the gene matches: 7. The CDR3 protein is CASSDSPSGGVREQFF. DNA of the CDR3: TGTGCCAGCAGTGACTCCCCTAGCGGGGGGGTTCGAGAGCAGTTCTTC.

The V gene is TRBV6-1, the J gene TRBJ2-5, with D possibly matching TRBD1 (6 bases). Germline V gene lookup returns CDR1 MNHNS and CDR2 SASEGT. V was cut by 5 bases and J by 8 bases, with 15 bases left in between. CDR3 length: 13 amino acids. The CDR3 DNA follows: TGTGCCAGCAGTTCCGAAGAGGGGGTCACCCAGTACTTC. The encoded protein is CASSSEEGVTQYF.

CDR3: CASSLVPGPPTYEQYF. In DNA form, the CDR3 reads TGCGCCAGCAGCTTGGTCCCAGGGCCCCCGACCTACGAGCAGTACTTC. The chain joins TRBV5-1 to TRBJ2-7; D perhaps matches TRBD1 (5 bases). This CDR3 has 16 amino acids. Germline V gene data show CDR1 as SGHRS and CDR2 as YFSETQ. Trimming cost V 0 bases and J 2 bases, with 15 bases left between them.

The chain links TRBV7-2 to TRBJ2-1; 7 bases fit TRBD2. The V gene's germline CDR1 is SGHTA and CDR2 FQGNSA. The V gene end was trimmed by 0 bases and the J gene end by 7 bases; junction bases not matched to a gene: 6. The CDR3 runs to 15 residues. In DNA, the CDR3 is TGTGCCAGCAGCTTAGCCGATCTCGGGGGGAATGAGCAGTTCTTC. Its translation is CASSLADLGGNEQFF.

The sample holds a few counts of this clone. The V and J genes are TRBV27 and TRBJ2-7, with 9 nucleotides matching TRBD1. V shed 6 bases and J 4 bases; nucleotides not matched to a gene: 13. Per the germline V gene, CDR1 is MNHEY and CDR2 is SMNVEV (reference sequence). CDR3 length equals 16 residues. The CDR3 DNA sequence: TGTGCCAGCAGCGATCCCCCCGGGACAGGGATTTACGAGCAGTACTTC. This codes for CASSDPPGTGIYEQYF.

This clone was detected only once. The chain links TRBV28 to TRBJ2-5; TRBD2 matches at 10 bases. Germline CDR1 reads MDHEN; CDR2 reads SYDVKM. V shed 3 bases and J 7 bases; nucleotides not matched to a gene: 8. CDR3 length: 15 residues. The CDR3 sequence is CASSFSGGTPGTQYF. The CDR3 region has the DNA TGTGCCAGCAGTTTTAGCGGGGGGACCCCCGGGACCCAGTACTTC.

The rearrangement uses TRBV19 and TRBJ2-5; no definite D call. This CDR3 contains 13 residues. Germline V gene sequence: CDR1 LNHDA, CDR2 SQIVND (reference sequence). Trimming cost V 5 bases and J 4 bases, with 11 bases left between them. CDR3 loop: CASSGGFLETQYF. In DNA, the CDR3 is TGTGCCAGTAGTGGTGGCTTCCTAGAGACCCAGTACTTC.

The chain uses TRBV2 and TRBJ2-7; TRBD2 agrees at 8 bases. Germline CDR1 and CDR2: SNHLY and FYNNEI. CDR3 length equals 13 residues. V was pared by 10 bases and J by 12 bases, with 17 bases of the junction left unmatched. The CDR3 sequence is CAISSEVGGERYF. CDR3 sequence (DNA): TGTGCCATCAGCAGTGAGGTCGGGGGGGAAAGGTACTTC.

The V call is TRBV6-5, the J call TRBJ2-7; TRBD1 is a possible D gene (5 bases). In germline, CDR1 is MNHEY, CDR2 SVGAGI. The V and J ends lost 2 bases and 2 bases respectively, with 13 bases between them. The CDR3 consists of 15 residues. CDR3 bases: TGTGCCAGCAGTTACGGCAGGGTACCCACCTACGAGCAGTACTTC. Encoded protein: CASSYGRVPTYEQYF.